This entry lists 8 T cell receptor beta chains sequenced from one sample in a study of Graves' ophthalmopathy and Graves' hyperthyroidism. Using RNA transcripts, the TCR beta CDR3 regions were amplified. Amplification began with first-round RT-PCR using HTBI primers, then second-round multiplex PCR was performed. TCRdb re-derived calls from the multiplex PCR reads in MiXCR, one entry per CDR3 protein. The data contain fewer than 600,000 distinct CDR3 sequences, around 15% of them singletons. Specimen: blood. The source is a woman aged 25 to 45 with Graves' ophthalmopathy.

This clonotype was observed at least ten times. The rearrangement uses TRBV28 and TRBJ2-7; D is uncertain. V was cut by 1 base and J by 3 bases, with 10 bases left in between. Germline V CDR1 and CDR2: MDHEN, SYDVKM. This CDR3 comprises 14 residues. CDR3 coding DNA: TGTGCCAGCAGTTTATCGCGACGGTTCTACGAGCAGTACTTC. This gives the protein CASSLSRRFYEQYF.

The rearrangement joins TRBV7-2 to TRBJ2-5; D possibly corresponds to TRBD2 (7 bases). Trimming removed 4 bases from V and 5 bases from J, with 17 bases in between. Germline V gene sequence: CDR1 SGHTA, CDR2 FQGNSA. The CDR3 extends over 15 amino acids. The CDR3 nucleotides are TGTGCCAGCAGCTGGGGGGGGCTCCACGAGGAGACCCAGTACTTC. Its translation is CASSWGGLHEETQYF.

In this sample, this clonotype turned up a few times. The CDR3 is CASSSQPGRRSNYGYTF. The CDR3 nucleotides read TGTGCCAGCAGCTCCCAACCGGGACGGCGTTCTAACTATGGCTACACCTTC. The gene calls are TRBV27 and TRBJ1-2; maybe TRBD1 (5 bases). From germline, CDR1 is MNHEY and CDR2 SMNVEV (reference sequence). Trimming pared 6 bases from V and 0 bases from J, leaving 20 bases between. This CDR3 comprises 17 residues.

This clonotype was detected many times. This chain links TRBV6-1 with TRBJ1-2; D perhaps matches TRBD1 (5 bases). CDR3 length equals 14 residues. From germline, CDR1 is MNHNS and CDR2 SASEGT. V lost 7 bases and J 4 bases, leaving 16 bases between the germline ends. The CDR3 sequence: CASIREGILYGYTF. For the CDR3, the DNA is TGTGCCAGCATTCGAGAGGGGATTCTCTATGGCTACACCTTC.

This clonotype was found many times. This chain joins TRBV5-1 and TRBJ2-7; 10 bases are a match to TRBD2. V lost 4 bases to trimming and J lost 1 base; unmatched junction nucleotides: 8. Germline CDR1 is SGHRS and CDR2 is YFSETQ. This CDR3 region has 16 residues. Written as DNA, the CDR3 is TGCGCCAGCAGCCCAAGGGTAGCGGGAGGTTCCTACGAGCAGTACTTC. Protein product: CASSPRVAGGSYEQYF.

The chain joins TRBV18 to TRBJ2-7; 7 nucleotides align to TRBD1. From germline, CDR1 is KGHSH and CDR2 LQKENI. The V and J ends lost 0 bases and 4 bases, in that order; junction bases with no gene match: 9. The CDR3 length is 16 residues. The CDR3, as DNA: TGTGCCAGCTCACCACCCCGGGACAGTGCCTCGTACGAGCAGTACTTC. It translates to CASSPPRDSASYEQYF.

At least ten counts were recorded for this clonotype. The rearrangement joins TRBV28 to TRBJ2-7; D is uncertain. V lost 7 bases, J lost 1 base, and 11 bases lay in between. The CDR3 totals 13 residues. Looked up from germline, CDR1 is MDHEN and CDR2 is SYDVKM. The CDR3 region has the DNA TGTGCCAGCAAATTTACGGATTCCTACGAGCAGTACTTC. Residues: CASKFTDSYEQYF.

This clonotype was found many times. The V gene is TRBV6-5, the J gene TRBJ2-2, with D unclear. Germline V lookup: CDR1 MNHEY, CDR2 SVGAGI. The V end was cut by 2 bases, the J end by 3 bases, with 7 bases between. CDR3 length equals 14 residues. The chain's CDR3 is CASSYAPYTGELFF. The CDR3, as DNA: TGTGCCAGCAGTTACGCCCCCTACACCGGGGAGCTGTTTTTT.